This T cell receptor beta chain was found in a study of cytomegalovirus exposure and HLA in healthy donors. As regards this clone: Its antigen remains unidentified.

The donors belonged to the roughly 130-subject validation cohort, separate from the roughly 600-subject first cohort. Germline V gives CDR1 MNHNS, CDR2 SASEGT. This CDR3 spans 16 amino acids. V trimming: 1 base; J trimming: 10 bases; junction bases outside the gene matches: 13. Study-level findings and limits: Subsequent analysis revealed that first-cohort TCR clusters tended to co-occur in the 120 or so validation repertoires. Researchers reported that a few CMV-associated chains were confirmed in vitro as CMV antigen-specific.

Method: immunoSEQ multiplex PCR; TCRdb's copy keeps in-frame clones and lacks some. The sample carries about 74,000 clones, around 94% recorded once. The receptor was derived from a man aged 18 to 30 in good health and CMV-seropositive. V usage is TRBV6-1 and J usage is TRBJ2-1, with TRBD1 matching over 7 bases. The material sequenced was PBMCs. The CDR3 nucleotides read TGTGCCAGCAGTGAAGTCCCCGCCTCGTACAGGGGAGAGCAGTTCTTC. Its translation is CASSEVPASYRGEQFF.